Below are 13 T cell receptor beta chains sequenced from a single sample in a study of T-cell memory formation after mild COVID-19. TCRdb redid the calling of the 5' RACE reads with MiXCR, one entry per CDR3 protein. The sample consists of 400,000 to 500,000 distinct CDR3 sequences, approximately 20% of them appearing once. The sequenced material came from PBMCs or a T cell subset sorted from them (not recorded which). Source of these receptors: an adult woman who had mild COVID-19 (a few samples of this study predate the infection). Cell type and time point are not known.

This clonotype was recorded many times. This chain uses TRBV7-9 with TRBJ1-4, with TRBD1 identical over 8 bases. V shed 5 bases and J 3 bases; nucleotides not matched to a gene: 2. CDR3 size: 14 residues. Germline V gene lookup returns CDR1 SEHNR and CDR2 FQNEAQ (reference sequence). The CDR3 region is CASSPTGANEKLFF. Written as DNA, the CDR3 is TGTGCCAGCAGCCCGACAGGGGCTAATGAAAAACTGTTTTTT.

This clonotype was seen more than once but under ten times. The chain recombines TRBV12-3 or TRBV12-4 with TRBJ2-7; 8 nucleotides match TRBD1. V was pared by 4 bases and J by 1 base, with 3 bases of the junction left unmatched. This CDR3 has 14 amino acids. CDR3 in DNA: TGTGCCAGCAGTTCACAGGGGGAATCCTACGAGCAGTACTTC. The encoded protein is CASSSQGESYEQYF.

This clonotype occurred a few times. The chain recombines TRBV7-3 with TRBJ2-3; a possible D gene is TRBD2 (7 bases). This CDR3 is built from 17 residues. V lost 2 bases to trimming and J lost 7 bases, with 22 bases between them. Germline V CDR1 and CDR2: SGHTA, FQGTGA. Here the CDR3 reads CASSLRGLADLSHTQYF. The CDR3, as DNA: TGTGCCAGCAGCTTACGGGGGCTAGCGGACCTATCCCATACGCAGTATTTT.

This clonotype was recorded a few times. This sequence joins TRBV5-1 and TRBJ2-5; TRBD1 matches 7 bases. Germline values: CDR1 SGHRS, CDR2 YFSETQ. The CDR3 has 15 amino acids. Unmatched junction bases numbered 3, after V lost 0 bases and J lost 1 base. CDR3 amino acids: CASSLVGQTQETQYF. The CDR3 nucleotides are TGCGCCAGCAGCTTGGTGGGACAGACCCAAGAGACCCAGTACTTC.

On this clonotype itself: A read error may account for a junction end that differs from germline. The rearrangement links TRBV20-1 to TRBJ1-2; a weak D match, TRBD1 (5 bases). The length of the CDR3 is 13 residues. Germline values: CDR1 DFQATT, CDR2 SNEGSKA (reference sequence). The CDR3 loop is CSASRDSYYGYSF. CDR3 coding DNA: TGCAGTGCTAGCCGCGACAGCTACTATGGCTACAGCTTC.

The rearrangement links TRBV12-3 or TRBV12-4 to TRBJ2-1; D gene unclear. The CDR3 is 14 amino acids. V was cut by 5 bases and J by 5 bases, with 13 bases left in between. The CDR3 loop reads CASSAFAGDNEQFF. DNA of the CDR3: TGTGCCAGCAGTGCCTTCGCTGGGGACAATGAGCAGTTCTTC.

This chain uses TRBV7-9 with TRBJ1-5; the D is unclear. The CDR3 runs to 14 residues. The V end lost 1 base, the J end lost 8 bases, and 12 bases lay between the germline ends. The germline V gene encodes CDR1 SEHNR and CDR2 FQNEAQ (reference sequence). The CDR3 protein is CASSLVGVREPQHF. The DNA for the CDR3 is TGTGCCAGCAGCTTAGTCGGTGTGAGGGAGCCCCAGCATTTT.

The rearrangement joins TRBV6-6 to TRBJ1-1, with 10 bases matching TRBD1. The ends lost 1 base at V and 7 bases at J; junction bases unmatched: 3. Germline CDR1 and CDR2: MNHNY and SVGAGI (reference sequence). CDR3 length equals 14 residues. The CDR3: CASSYFGTGVEAFF. The CDR3 DNA sequence: TGTGCCAGCAGTTACTTCGGGACAGGGGTTGAAGCTTTCTTT.

The J gene is TRBJ1-1, the V gene TRBV4-2; a weak D match, TRBD1 (5 bases). This CDR3 is built from 13 residues. Trimming cost V 2 bases and J 10 bases, with 14 bases left between them. Germline V gives CDR1 LGHNA, CDR2 YNFKEQ. CDR3 protein: CASSQIGDRLAFF. CDR3 coding DNA: TGTGCCAGCAGCCAAATAGGTGACAGATTAGCTTTCTTT.

J is TRBJ2-1 and V is TRBV7-6; the match to TRBD2 covers 9 bases. The CDR3 spans 16 residues. V dropped 10 bases and J dropped 9; count of bases not matched to a gene: 19. In germline, CDR1 is SGHVS, CDR2 FNYEAQ. CDR3 loop: CATSIRASGDSSEQFF. The CDR3 nucleotides read TGTGCCACCTCGATCAGGGCTAGCGGGGACTCCTCTGAGCAGTTCTTC.

V gene TRBV7-2 combines with J gene TRBJ2-5; 7 nucleotides align to TRBD1. Germline CDR1 and CDR2: SGHTA and FQGNSA. Trimming took 4 bases from V and 7 from J; bases not matched to a gene: 6. The CDR3 is 13 amino acids. CDR3 protein: CASSYRQGGTQYF. The CDR3 DNA is TGTGCCAGCAGCTACAGACAGGGTGGGACCCAGTACTTC.

This chain's CDR3 is CATSRPRRGHEQYF. CDR3 coding DNA: TGTGCCACCAGCAGACCTCGGCGCGGGCACGAGCAGTACTTC. V usage is TRBV15 and J usage is TRBJ2-7; the D gene is possibly TRBD2 (5 bases). The CDR3 sequence is 14 residues long. The V gene's germline CDR1 is LNHNV and CDR2 YYDKDF (reference sequence). V was cut by 2 bases and J by 5 bases, with 13 bases left in between.

The gene calls are TRBV4-1 and TRBJ1-5, with D unclear. V was pared by 6 bases and J by 4 bases, with 13 bases between. The CDR3 is 14 amino acids. Per the germline V gene, CDR1 is MGHRA and CDR2 is YSYEKL. The CDR3 region has the DNA TGCGCCAGCAGTGAGAGGACGGAAAATCAGCCCCAGCATTTT. Its protein product is CASSERTENQPQHF.